These 22 T cell receptor beta chains came from one sample sequenced in a study of beta chain features in type 1 diabetes. Study results and caveats: In all four CD4+ subsets, TCRB CDR3 length was significantly, moderately reduced in type 1 diabetes.

Antigens of these TCRs are unknown. The authors reverse transcribed all of the isolated RNA, so sequencing captured expressed TCRB transcripts. Measured with immunoSEQ multiplex PCR; TCRdb has only the in-frame clones, and not every one. This sample has around 15,000 clones; around 77% occur once, and the top ten carry 0.25% to 0.4%. The material sequenced was stem cell memory CD4+ T cells from blood. The receptors shown here come from a woman aged 18-29 years with type 1 diabetes.

The J gene is TRBJ2-1, the V gene TRBV27; 11 nucleotides agree with TRBD2. V lost 4 bases, J lost 4 bases, and 3 bases stayed unmatched. From germline, CDR1 is MNHEY and CDR2 SMNVEV (reference sequence). The CDR3 has 15 amino acids. In nucleotides, the CDR3 is TGTGCCAGCAGTTCAGGACTAGCGGGTTACAATGAGCAGTTCTTC. It is translated as CASSSGLAGYNEQFF.

Only a few counts were recorded for this clone. This chain connects TRBV29-1 to TRBJ2-3; 8 bases agree with TRBD1. The junction had 4 bases not matched to a gene; V was cut back by 3 bases and J by 2 bases. The CDR3 loop spans 14 amino acids. Germline V gene data show CDR1 as SQVTM and CDR2 as ANQGSEA. The CDR3 protein is CSVESQGATDTQYF. For the CDR3, the DNA is TGCAGCGTTGAGAGTCAGGGGGCCACAGATACGCAGTATTTT.

V and J are TRBV11-3 and TRBJ2-1; 13 bases align to TRBD2. CDR1 and CDR2 (germline): SGHNT, YENEEA. Trimming cost V 4 bases and J 0 bases; bases outside gene matches: 6. CDR3 length equals 18 residues. This CDR3 is CASSYGTSGVSSYNEQFF. The CDR3 DNA reads as TGTGCCAGCAGCTACGGGACTAGCGGGGTTAGCTCCTACAATGAGCAGTTCTTC.

J is TRBJ2-2 and V is TRBV7-9; 11 nucleotides align to TRBD2. CDR3 length: 17 residues. J lost 1 base, V lost 5 bases, and 6 bases had no gene match. Germline V CDR1 and CDR2: SEHNR, FQNEAQ (reference sequence). The CDR3 protein is CASSPGTSGWNTGELFF. The DNA for the CDR3 is TGTGCCAGCAGCCCCGGGACTAGCGGATGGAACACCGGGGAGCTGTTTTTT.

V usage is TRBV28 and J usage is TRBJ2-1, with D perhaps matching TRBD2 (6 bases). Germline V gives CDR1 MDHEN, CDR2 SYDVKM. The CDR3 has 13 amino acids. V lost 5 bases to trimming and J lost 6 bases, with 11 bases between them. The CDR3 loop is CASSLGGVNEQFF. CDR3 nucleotides: TGTGCCAGCAGTCTCGGCGGGGTCAATGAGCAGTTCTTC.

This sequence joins TRBV5-1 and TRBJ2-7, with D unclear. The V gene's germline CDR1 is SGHRS and CDR2 YFSETQ. V shed 0 bases and J shed 0 bases, with 13 bases lying between them. The CDR3 runs to 16 residues. CDR3 amino acids: CASSLVPSAYSYEQYF. Here the CDR3 DNA reads TGCGCCAGCAGCTTGGTTCCCAGCGCGTACTCCTACGAGCAGTACTTC.

The rearrangement links TRBV9 to TRBJ2-3, with 8 nucleotides matching TRBD1. The CDR3 has 16 amino acids. Germline lookup yields CDR1 SGDLS and CDR2 YYNGEE. Unmatched junction bases numbered 7, after V lost 4 bases and J lost 0 bases. The CDR3 DNA reads as TGTGCCAGCAGCCCCATCCGGGACAGGAGCACAGATACGCAGTATTTT. Translating gives CASSPIRDRSTDTQYF.

This chain uses TRBV30 with TRBJ1-1; D might be TRBD1 (6 bases). Germline lookup yields CDR1 GTSNPN and CDR2 SVGIG (reference sequence). The CDR3 extends over 14 amino acids. V was cut by 1 base and J by 0 bases, with 9 bases left in between. In DNA form, the CDR3 reads TGTGCCTGGAGTGACGGACAGCTGAACACTGAAGCTTTCTTT. Translation: CAWSDGQLNTEAFF.

The chain links TRBV5-1 to TRBJ2-1; D possibly corresponds to TRBD2 (6 bases). The CDR3 runs 18 residues. The ends were cut back, 0 bases at V and 8 bases at J, with 24 bases in the middle. Germline CDR1 is SGHRS and CDR2 is YFSETQ. The CDR3, as DNA: TGCGCCAGCAGCTTGGGCCGCGGGGTTGGGGGGTTTAATGATGAGCAGTTCTTC. Translated: CASSLGRGVGGFNDEQFF.

The chain employs TRBV28 and TRBJ1-4; D remains unclear. The CDR3 runs 13 residues. V was clipped by 8 bases and J by 4 bases, with 11 bases between them. Looked up from germline, CDR1 is MDHEN and CDR2 is SYDVKM. The CDR3 loop is CASGLGSNEKLFF. Here the CDR3 DNA reads TGTGCCAGCGGACTAGGCAGTAATGAAAAACTGTTTTTT.

The genes are TRBV29-1 and TRBJ1-1, with 7 bases identical to TRBD1. This CDR3 has 16 amino acids. V dropped 2 bases and J dropped 1; count of bases not matched to a gene: 10. Germline lookup yields CDR1 SQVTM and CDR2 ANQGSEA. CDR3 loop: CSVEKGTALWNTEAFF. CDR3 bases: TGCAGCGTTGAAAAGGGGACAGCTCTCTGGAACACTGAAGCTTTCTTT. The full variable domain, completed using reference TRBV29-1 and TRBJ1-1, is SAVISQKPSRDICQRGTSLTIQCQVDSQVTMMFWYRQQPGQSLTLIATANQGSEATYESGFVIDKFPISRPNLTFSTLTVSNMSPEDSSIYLCSVEKGTALWNTEAFFGQGTRLTVV.

This clone occurred a few times. The gene calls are TRBV18 and TRBJ1-1; no clear D. There are 13 residues in the CDR3. Trimming shortened V by 5 bases and J by 2 bases, and 9 bases separated the two germline ends. CDR1 and CDR2 from the germline V gene are KGHSH and LQKENI. This CDR3 is CASSSEGNTEAFF. CDR3 DNA sequence: TGTGCCAGCTCATCCGAGGGAAACACTGAAGCTTTCTTT.

This chain joins TRBV6-5 and TRBJ1-1, with TRBD1 matching 7 bases. The CDR3 runs to 15 residues. V dropped 7 bases and J dropped 5; count of bases not matched to a gene: 13. Germline values: CDR1 MNHEY, CDR2 SVGAGI. CDR3 protein: CASTVNRGGRTEAFF. CDR3 sequence (DNA): TGTGCCAGCACCGTAAACAGGGGAGGACGGACTGAAGCTTTCTTT.

This chain uses TRBV28 with TRBJ2-7; the D is unclear. CDR3 length: 12 amino acids. Trimming shortened V by 5 bases and J by 6 bases, and 11 bases separated the two germline ends. Germline V gives CDR1 MDHEN, CDR2 SYDVKM. CDR3 residues: CASSLSASEQYF. In DNA, the CDR3 is TGTGCCAGCAGTCTCTCCGCGTCCGAGCAGTACTTC. Full variable domain (remainder filled in from reference TRBV28 and TRBJ2-7): DVKVTQSSRYLVKRTGEKVFLECVQDMDHENMFWYRQDPGLGLRLIYFSYDVKMKEKGDIPEGYSVSREKKERFSLILESASTNQTSMYLCASSLSASEQYFGPGTRLTVT.

This clone was found once. The chain combines TRBV2 with TRBJ2-1, with TRBD2 identical over 8 bases. The CDR3 sequence is 15 residues long. V shed 9 bases and J 8 bases; nucleotides not matched to a gene: 15. CDR1 is SNHLY and CDR2 is FYNNEI in the germline V gene. DNA of the CDR3: TGTGCCAGTACAAACCTGGGGACTAGTCTGGATGAGCAGTTCTTC. Protein product: CASTNLGTSLDEQFF.

Concerning this clone itself: The identical CDR3 is also encoded by other nucleotide sequences in the sample. This chain links TRBV5-1 with TRBJ1-1; 9 bases are a match to TRBD1. Germline V lookup: CDR1 SGHRS, CDR2 YFSETQ. Germline trimming cut 4 bases from V and 4 bases from J; bases unmatched to any gene: 5. This CDR3 has 14 residues. For the CDR3, the DNA is TGCGCCAGCAGCCCGGGACAGGGAGGCACTGAAGCTTTCTTT. Translation: CASSPGQGGTEAFF.

The chain is built from TRBV30 and TRBJ1-1; 9 bases fit TRBD1. The CDR3 sequence is 13 residues long. With 3 bases clipped from V and 4 bases from J, the junction kept 3 bases outside the gene matches. The germline V gene encodes CDR1 GTSNPN and CDR2 SVGIG (reference sequence). The CDR3 loop is CAWRATGGTEAFF. CDR3 DNA: TGTGCCTGGAGGGCGACAGGGGGCACTGAAGCTTTCTTT.

The chain is built from TRBV19 and TRBJ2-4; 10 bases are a match to TRBD2. Germline V gives CDR1 LNHDA, CDR2 SQIVND (reference sequence). Trimming took 9 bases from V and 6 from J; bases not matched to a gene: 8. There are 14 residues in the CDR3. CDR3 amino acids: CASKTSGSLNIQYF. CDR3 DNA: TGTGCCAGCAAGACTAGCGGGTCTCTAAACATTCAGTACTTC.

This clone was detected only a few times. The rearrangement uses TRBV28 and TRBJ2-3; TRBD2 agrees at 16 bases. This CDR3 comprises 16 residues. Germline V CDR1 and CDR2: MDHEN, SYDVKM. V lost 6 bases to trimming and J lost 10 bases; unmatched junction nucleotides: 10. In DNA, the CDR3 is TGTGCCAGCAGCCTGCCCGGGACTAGCGGGAGGGCGGCGCAGTATTTT. Its protein product is CASSLPGTSGRAAQYF.

This sequence joins TRBV2 and TRBJ2-3; TRBD2 matches 14 bases. The CDR3 totals 17 residues. Losses at the gene ends were 6 bases for V and 3 bases for J; bases not matched to a gene: 8. Per germline, CDR1 SNHLY and CDR2 FYNNEI. CDR3 residues: CASSDRTSGRSTDTQYF. DNA for the CDR3: TGTGCCAGCAGCGACCGGACTAGCGGGAGGTCTACAGATACGCAGTATTTT.

V usage is TRBV29-1 and J usage is TRBJ2-1, with TRBD2 identical over 16 bases. CDR3 length equals 18 residues. The V segment lost 5 bases and the J segment 0 bases; nucleotides outside the gene matches: 7. CDR1 is SQVTM, CDR2 ANQGSEA, per germline. The CDR3 reads CSVKGTSGRDGSYNEQFF. CDR3 sequence (DNA): TGCAGCGTTAAAGGGACTAGCGGGAGGGATGGCTCCTACAATGAGCAGTTCTTC.

The chain couples TRBV20-1 to TRBJ2-2; TRBD2 matches at 8 bases. The germline CDR1 and CDR2 sequences are DFQATT and SNEGSKA (reference sequence). Germline trimming cut 4 bases from V and 15 bases from J; bases unmatched to any gene: 7. CDR3 length: 11 residues. CDR3 residues: CSATLRGGMFF. DNA of the CDR3: TGCAGTGCTACGCTCCGGGGGGGGATGTTTTTT.